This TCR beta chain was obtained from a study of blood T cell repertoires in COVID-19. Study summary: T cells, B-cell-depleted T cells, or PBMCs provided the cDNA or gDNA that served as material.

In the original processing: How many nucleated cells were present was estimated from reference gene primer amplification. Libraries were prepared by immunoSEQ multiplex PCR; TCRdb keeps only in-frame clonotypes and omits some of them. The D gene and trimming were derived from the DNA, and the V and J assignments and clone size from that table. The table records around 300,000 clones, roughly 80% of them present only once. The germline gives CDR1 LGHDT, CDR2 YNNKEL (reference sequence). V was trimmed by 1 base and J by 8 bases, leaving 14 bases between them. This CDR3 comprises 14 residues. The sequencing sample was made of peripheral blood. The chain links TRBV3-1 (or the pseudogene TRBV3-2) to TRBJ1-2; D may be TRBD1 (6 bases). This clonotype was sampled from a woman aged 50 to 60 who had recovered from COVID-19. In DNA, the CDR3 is TGTGCCAGCAGCCAAGCAGGACAGCTCGGAGGCTACACCTTC. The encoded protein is CASSQAGQLGGYTF.